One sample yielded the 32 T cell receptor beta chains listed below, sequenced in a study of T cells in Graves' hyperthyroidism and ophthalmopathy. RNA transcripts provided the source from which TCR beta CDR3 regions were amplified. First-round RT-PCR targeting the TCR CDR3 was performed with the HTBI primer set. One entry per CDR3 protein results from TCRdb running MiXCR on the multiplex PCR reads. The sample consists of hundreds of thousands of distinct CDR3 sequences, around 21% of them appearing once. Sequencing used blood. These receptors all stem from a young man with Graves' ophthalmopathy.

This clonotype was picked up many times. The CDR3 loop is CASSGQPYKAQHF. The CDR3 DNA reads TGTGCCAGCAGTGGACAGCCTTATAAAGCCCAGCATTTT. The chain employs TRBV28 and TRBJ1-5; a possible D gene is TRBD1 (6 bases). The ends were cut back, 5 bases at V and 11 bases at J, with 16 bases in the middle. Germline loops: CDR1 MDHEN, CDR2 SYDVKM. The CDR3 runs to 13 residues.

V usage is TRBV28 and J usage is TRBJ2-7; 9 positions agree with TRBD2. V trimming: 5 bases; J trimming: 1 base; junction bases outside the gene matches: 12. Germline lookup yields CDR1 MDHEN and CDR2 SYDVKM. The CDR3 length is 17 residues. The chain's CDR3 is CASSRPGLASLSYEQYF. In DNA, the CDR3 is TGTGCCAGCAGTCGTCCGGGACTAGCTTCTCTTTCCTACGAGCAGTACTTC.

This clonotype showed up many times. CDR3 protein: CASSQEASGSYEQYF. CDR3 in DNA: TGTGCCAGCAGCCAAGAGGCTAGCGGATCCTACGAGCAGTACTTC. The chain couples TRBV3-1 to TRBJ2-7, with 7 bases that match TRBD2. The germline V gene has CDR1 LGHDT and CDR2 YNNKEL (reference sequence). J gave up 1 base and V 0 bases, and 3 bases lay outside the gene matches. The CDR3 contains 15 residues.

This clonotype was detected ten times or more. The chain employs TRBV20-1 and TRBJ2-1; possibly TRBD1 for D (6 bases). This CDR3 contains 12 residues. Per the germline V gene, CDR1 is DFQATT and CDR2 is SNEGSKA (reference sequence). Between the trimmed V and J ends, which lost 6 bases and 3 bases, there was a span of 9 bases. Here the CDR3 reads CSATGNYNEQFF. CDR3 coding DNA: TGCAGTGCAACAGGGAACTACAATGAGCAGTTCTTC.

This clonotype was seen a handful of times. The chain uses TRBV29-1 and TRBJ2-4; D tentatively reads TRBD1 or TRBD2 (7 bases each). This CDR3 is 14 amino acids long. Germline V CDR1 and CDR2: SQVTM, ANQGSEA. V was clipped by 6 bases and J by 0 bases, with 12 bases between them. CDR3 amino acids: CSVTGRVAKNIQYF. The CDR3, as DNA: TGCAGCGTGACAGGGAGGGTAGCCAAAAACATTCAGTACTTC.

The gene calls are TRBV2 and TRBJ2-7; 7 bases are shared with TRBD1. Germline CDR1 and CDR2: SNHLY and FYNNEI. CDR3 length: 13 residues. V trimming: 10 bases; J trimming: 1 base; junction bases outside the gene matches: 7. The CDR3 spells CANGRTGSYEQYF. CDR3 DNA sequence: TGTGCCAACGGCCGGACAGGATCCTACGAGCAGTACTTC.

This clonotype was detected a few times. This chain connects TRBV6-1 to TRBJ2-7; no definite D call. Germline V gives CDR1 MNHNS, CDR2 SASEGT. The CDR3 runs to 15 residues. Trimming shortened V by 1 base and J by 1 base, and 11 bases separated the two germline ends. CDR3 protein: CASSEGGARSYEQYF. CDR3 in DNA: TGTGCCAGCAGTGAAGGCGGAGCACGTTCCTACGAGCAGTACTTC.

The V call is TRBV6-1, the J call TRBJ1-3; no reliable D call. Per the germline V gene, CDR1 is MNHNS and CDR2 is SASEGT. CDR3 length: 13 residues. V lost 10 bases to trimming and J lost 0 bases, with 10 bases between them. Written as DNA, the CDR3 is TGTGCCACCAAGACGAACTCTGGAAACACCATATATTTT. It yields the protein CATKTNSGNTIYF.

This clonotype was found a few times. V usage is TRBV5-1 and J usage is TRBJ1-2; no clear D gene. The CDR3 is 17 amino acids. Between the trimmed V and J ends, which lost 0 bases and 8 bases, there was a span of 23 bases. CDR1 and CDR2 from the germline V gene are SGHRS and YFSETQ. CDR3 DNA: TGCGCCAGCAGCTTGGCGGTGGCAGGCGGTGGTTCGGGCGGCTACACCTTC. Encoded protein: CASSLAVAGGGSGGYTF.

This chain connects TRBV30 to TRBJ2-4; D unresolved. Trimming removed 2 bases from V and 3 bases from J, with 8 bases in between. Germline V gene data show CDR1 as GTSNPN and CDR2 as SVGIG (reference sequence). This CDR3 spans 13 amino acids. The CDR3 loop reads CAWSLAGKNIQYF. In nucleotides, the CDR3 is TGTGCCTGGAGTTTAGCCGGCAAAAACATTCAGTACTTC.

The CDR3 loop reads CATSLSGGELFF. DNA for the CDR3: TGTGCCACCAGTCTTTCTGGCGGGGAGCTGTTTTTT. The chain couples TRBV24-1 to TRBJ2-2, with D hard to call. Germline values: CDR1 KGHDR, CDR2 SFDVKD. The CDR3 has 12 residues. Trimming removed 6 bases from V and 7 bases from J, with 8 bases in between.

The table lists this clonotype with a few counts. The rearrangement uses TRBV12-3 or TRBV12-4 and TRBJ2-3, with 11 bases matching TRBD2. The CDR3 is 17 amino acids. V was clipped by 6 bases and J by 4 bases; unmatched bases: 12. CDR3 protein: CASRSPLLAGAPDTQYF. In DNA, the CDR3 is TGTGCCAGCAGATCACCCTTACTAGCGGGAGCTCCAGATACGCAGTATTTT.

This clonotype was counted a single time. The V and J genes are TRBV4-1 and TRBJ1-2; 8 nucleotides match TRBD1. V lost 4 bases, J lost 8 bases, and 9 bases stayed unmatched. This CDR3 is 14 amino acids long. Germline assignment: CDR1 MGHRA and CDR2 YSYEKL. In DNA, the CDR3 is TGCGCCAGCAGCCCGCGGCAGGGGGCAAAGGGCTACACCTTC. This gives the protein CASSPRQGAKGYTF.

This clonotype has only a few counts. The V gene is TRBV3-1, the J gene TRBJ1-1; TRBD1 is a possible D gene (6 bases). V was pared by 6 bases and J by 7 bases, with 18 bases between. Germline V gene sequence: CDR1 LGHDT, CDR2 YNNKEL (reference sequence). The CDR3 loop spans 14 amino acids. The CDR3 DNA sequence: TGTGCCAGCAGACCTCGTGGGGGGGGCCTTGAAGCTTTCTTT. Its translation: CASRPRGGGLEAFF.

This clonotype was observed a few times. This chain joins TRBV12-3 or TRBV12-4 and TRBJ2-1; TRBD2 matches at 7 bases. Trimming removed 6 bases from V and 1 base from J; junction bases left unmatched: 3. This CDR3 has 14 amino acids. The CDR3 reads CASRQAGSYNEQFF. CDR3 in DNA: TGTGCCAGCAGACAAGCGGGATCCTACAATGAGCAGTTCTTC.

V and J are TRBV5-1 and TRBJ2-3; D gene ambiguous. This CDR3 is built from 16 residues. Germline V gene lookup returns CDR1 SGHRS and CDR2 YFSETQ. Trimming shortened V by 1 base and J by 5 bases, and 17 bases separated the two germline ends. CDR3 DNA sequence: TGCGCCAGCAGCTTGAATGTGGGCCAACAGAAAGATACGCAGTATTTT. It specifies CASSLNVGQQKDTQYF.

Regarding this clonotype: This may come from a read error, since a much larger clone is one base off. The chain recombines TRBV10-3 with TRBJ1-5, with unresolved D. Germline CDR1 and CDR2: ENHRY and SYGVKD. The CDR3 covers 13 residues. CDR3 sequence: CTIAESSNQPQHF. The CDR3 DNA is TGTACCATTGCAGAATCTAGCAATCAGCCCCAGCATTTT.

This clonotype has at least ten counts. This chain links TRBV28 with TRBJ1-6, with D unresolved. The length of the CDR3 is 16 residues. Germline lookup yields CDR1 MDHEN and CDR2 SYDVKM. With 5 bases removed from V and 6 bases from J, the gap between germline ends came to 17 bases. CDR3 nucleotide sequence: TGTGCCAGCAGTCCCGAGGGTGAGGGAGCTAATTCACCCCTCCACTTT. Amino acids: CASSPEGEGANSPLHF.

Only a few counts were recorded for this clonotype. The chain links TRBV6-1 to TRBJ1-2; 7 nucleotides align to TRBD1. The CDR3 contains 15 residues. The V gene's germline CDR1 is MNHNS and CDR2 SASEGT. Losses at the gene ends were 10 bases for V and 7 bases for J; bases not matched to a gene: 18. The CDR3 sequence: CATQGGASISSGYTF. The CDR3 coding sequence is TGTGCCACCCAGGGGGGGGCCTCAATCTCGAGTGGCTACACCTTC.

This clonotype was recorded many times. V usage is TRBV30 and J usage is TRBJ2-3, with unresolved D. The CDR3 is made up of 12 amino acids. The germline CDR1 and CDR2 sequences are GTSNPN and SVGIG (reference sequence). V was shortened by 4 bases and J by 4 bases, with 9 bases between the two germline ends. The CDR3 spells CAWITPPDTQYF. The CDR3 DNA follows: TGTGCCTGGATAACTCCGCCAGATACGCAGTATTTT.

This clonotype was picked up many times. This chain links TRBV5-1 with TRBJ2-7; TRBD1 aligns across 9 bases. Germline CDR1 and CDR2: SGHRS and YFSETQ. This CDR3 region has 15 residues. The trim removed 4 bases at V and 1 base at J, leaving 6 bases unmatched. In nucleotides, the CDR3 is TGCGCCAGCAGCCCCGGACAGGGGTTTTCCTACGAGCAGTACTTC. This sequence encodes CASSPGQGFSYEQYF.

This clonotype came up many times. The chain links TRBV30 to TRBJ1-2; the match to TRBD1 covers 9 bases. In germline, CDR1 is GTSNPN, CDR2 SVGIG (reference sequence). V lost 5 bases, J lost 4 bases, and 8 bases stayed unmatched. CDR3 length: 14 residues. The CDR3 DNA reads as TGTGCCTGGGGGGCCGGGACAGGGAGCTATGGCTACACCTTC. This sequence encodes CAWGAGTGSYGYTF.

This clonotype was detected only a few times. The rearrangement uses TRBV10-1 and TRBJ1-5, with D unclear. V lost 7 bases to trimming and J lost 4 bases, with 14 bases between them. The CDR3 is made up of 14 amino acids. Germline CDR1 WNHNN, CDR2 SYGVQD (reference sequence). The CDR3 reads CASTPDYWNQPQHF. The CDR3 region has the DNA TGCGCCAGCACCCCGGACTATTGGAATCAGCCCCAGCATTTT.

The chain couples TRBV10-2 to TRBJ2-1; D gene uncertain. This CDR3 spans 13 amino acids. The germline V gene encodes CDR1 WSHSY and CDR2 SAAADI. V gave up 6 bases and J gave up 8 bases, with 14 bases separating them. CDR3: CASSLGGRDEQFF. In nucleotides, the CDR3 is TGCGCCAGCAGCCTCGGTGGAAGGGATGAGCAGTTCTTC.

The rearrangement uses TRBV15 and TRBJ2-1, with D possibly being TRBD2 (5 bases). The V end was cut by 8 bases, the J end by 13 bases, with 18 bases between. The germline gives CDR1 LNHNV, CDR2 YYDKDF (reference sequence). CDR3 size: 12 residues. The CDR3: CATSGERRVQFF. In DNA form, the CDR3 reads TGTGCCACCTCTGGGGAGAGGCGTGTACAGTTCTTC.

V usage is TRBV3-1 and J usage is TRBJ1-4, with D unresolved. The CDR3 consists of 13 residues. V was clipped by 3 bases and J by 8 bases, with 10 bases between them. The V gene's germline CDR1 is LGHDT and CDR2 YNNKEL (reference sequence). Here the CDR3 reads CASSHSQVEKLFF. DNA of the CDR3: TGTGCCAGCAGCCATAGCCAGGTCGAAAAACTGTTTTTT.

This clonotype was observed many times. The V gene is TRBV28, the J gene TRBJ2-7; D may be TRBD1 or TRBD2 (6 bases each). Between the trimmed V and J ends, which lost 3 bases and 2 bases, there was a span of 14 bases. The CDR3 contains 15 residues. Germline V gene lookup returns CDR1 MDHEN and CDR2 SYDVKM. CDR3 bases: TGTGCCAGCAGTTTGGAGGGGGATGGGCCCTACGAGCAGTACTTC. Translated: CASSLEGDGPYEQYF.

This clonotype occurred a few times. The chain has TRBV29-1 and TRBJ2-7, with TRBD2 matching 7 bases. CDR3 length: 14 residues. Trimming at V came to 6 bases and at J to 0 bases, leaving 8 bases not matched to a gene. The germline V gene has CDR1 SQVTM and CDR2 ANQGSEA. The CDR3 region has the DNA TGCAGCGTCTTCTGGCTAGCGGACTCCTACGAGCAGTACTTC. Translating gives CSVFWLADSYEQYF.

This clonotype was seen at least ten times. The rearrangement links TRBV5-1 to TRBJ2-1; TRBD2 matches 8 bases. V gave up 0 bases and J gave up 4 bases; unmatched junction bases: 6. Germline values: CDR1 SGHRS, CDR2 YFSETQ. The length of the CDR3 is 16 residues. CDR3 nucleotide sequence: TGCGCCAGCAGCTTGGGGGCTAGCGGGCCGTACAATGAGCAGTTCTTC. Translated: CASSLGASGPYNEQFF.

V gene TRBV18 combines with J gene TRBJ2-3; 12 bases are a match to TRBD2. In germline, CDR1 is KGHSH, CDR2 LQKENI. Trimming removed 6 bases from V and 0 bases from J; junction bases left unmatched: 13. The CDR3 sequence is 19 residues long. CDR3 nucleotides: TGTGCCAGCTCGCAACTCCCGGGACTAGCGGGCCTAAGCACAGATACGCAGTATTTT. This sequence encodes CASSQLPGLAGLSTDTQYF.

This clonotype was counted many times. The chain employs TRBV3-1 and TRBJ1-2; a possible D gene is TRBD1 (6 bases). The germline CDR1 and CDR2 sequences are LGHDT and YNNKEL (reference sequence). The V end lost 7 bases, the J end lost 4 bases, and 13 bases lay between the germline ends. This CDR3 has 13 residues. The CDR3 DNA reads TGTGCCAGCAAGGGGGAAGGTCTCTATGGCTACACCTTC. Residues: CASKGEGLYGYTF. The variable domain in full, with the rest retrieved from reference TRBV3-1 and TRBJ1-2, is DTAVSQTPKYLVTQMGNDKSIKCEQNLGHDTMYWYKQDSKKFLKIMFSYNNKELIINETVPNRFSPKSPDKAHLNLHINSLELGDSAVYFCASKGEGLYGYTFGSGTRLTVV.

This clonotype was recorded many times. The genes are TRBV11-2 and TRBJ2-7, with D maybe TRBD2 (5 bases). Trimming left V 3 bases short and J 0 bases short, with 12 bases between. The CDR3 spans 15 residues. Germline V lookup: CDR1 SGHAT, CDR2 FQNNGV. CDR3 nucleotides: TGTGCCAGCAGCTTCGCTAGCCTACGCTCCTACGAGCAGTACTTC. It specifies CASSFASLRSYEQYF.